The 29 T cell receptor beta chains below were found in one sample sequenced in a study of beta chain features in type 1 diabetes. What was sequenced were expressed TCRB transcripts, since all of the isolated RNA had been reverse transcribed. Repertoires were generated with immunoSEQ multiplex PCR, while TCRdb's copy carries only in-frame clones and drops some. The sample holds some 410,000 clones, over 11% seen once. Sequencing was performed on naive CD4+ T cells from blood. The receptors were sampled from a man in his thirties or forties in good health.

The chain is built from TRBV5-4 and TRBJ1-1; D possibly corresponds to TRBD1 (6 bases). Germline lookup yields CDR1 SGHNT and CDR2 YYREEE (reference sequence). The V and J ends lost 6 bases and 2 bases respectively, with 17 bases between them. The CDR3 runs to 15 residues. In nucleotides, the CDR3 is TGTGCCAGCACCACCCATAGGGGGGTCAACACTGAAGCTTTCTTT. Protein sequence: CASTTHRGVNTEAFF.

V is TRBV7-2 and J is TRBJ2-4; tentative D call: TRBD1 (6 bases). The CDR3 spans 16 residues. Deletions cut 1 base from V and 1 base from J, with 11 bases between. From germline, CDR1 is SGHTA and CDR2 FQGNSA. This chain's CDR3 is CASSLETGRAKNIQYF. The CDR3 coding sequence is TGTGCCAGCAGCTTAGAGACAGGCCGGGCCAAAAACATTCAGTACTTC.

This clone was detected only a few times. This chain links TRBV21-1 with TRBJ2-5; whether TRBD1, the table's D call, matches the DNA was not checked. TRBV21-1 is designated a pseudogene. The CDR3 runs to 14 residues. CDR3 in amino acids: CASSIRTGQETQYF. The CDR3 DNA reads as TGTGCCAGCAGCATAAGGACAGGACAAGAGACCCAGTACTTC.

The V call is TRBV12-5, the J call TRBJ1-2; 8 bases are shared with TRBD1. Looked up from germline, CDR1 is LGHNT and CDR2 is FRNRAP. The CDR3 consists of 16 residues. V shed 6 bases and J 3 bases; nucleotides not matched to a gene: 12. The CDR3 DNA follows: TGTGCTAGTGGCTATAATAACGGACAGGGCGACTATGGCTACACCTTC. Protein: CASGYNNGQGDYGYTF.

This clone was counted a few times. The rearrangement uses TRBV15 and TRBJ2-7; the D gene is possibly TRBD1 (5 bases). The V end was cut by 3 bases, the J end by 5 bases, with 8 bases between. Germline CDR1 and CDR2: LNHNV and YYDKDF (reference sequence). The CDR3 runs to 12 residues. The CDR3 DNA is TGTGCCACCAGCAGTAACAGGAACGAGCAGTACTTC. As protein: CATSSNRNEQYF. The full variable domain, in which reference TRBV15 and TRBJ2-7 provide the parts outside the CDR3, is DAMVIQNPRYQVTQFGKPVTLSCSQTLNHNVMYWYQQKSSQAPKLLFHYYDKDFNNEADTPDNFQSRRPNTSFCFLDIRSPGLGDTAMYLCATSSNRNEQYFGPGTRLTVT.

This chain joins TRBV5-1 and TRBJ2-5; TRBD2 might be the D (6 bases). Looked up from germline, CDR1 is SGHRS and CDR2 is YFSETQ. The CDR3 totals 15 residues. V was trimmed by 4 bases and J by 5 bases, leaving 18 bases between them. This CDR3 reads CASSTSGTSTETQYF. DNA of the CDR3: TGCGCCAGCAGCACTTCCGGGACTTCCACGGAGACCCAGTACTTC.

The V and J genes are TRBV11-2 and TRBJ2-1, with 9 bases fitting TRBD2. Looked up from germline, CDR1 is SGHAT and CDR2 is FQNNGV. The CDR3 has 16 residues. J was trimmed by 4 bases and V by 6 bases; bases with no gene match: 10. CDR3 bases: TGTGCCAGCAGAATCTTGCGGGGGGGCAAGTACAATGAGCAGTTCTTC. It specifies CASRILRGGKYNEQFF.

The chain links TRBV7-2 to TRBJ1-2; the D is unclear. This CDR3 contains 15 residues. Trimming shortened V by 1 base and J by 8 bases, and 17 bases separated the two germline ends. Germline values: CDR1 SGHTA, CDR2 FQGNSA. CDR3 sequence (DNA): TGTGCCAGCAGCTTAGGGGCTTCTACGGCGTACGGCTACACCTTC. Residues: CASSLGASTAYGYTF.

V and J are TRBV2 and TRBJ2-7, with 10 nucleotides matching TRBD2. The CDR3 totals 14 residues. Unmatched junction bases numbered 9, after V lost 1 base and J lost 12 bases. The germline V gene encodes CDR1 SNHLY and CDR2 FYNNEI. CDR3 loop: CASSEVLAGRSRYF. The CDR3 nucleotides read TGTGCCAGCAGTGAAGTACTAGCGGGGCGTTCGCGGTACTTC.

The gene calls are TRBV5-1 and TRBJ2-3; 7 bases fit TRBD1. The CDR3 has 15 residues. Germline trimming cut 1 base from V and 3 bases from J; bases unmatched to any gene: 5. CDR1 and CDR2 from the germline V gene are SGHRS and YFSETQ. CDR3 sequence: CASSLIGTETDTQYF. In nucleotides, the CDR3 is TGCGCCAGCAGCTTGATCGGGACAGAGACAGATACGCAGTATTTT.

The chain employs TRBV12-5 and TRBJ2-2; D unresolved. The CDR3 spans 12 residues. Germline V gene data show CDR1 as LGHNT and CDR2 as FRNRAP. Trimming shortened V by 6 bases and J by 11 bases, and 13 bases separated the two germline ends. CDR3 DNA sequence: TGTGCTAGTGGCCTGACCGACGTAGAGCTGTTTTTT. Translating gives CASGLTDVELFF.

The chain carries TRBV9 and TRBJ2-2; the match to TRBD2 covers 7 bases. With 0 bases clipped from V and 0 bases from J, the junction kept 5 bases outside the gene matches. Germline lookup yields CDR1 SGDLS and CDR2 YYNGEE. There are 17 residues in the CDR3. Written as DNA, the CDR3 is TGTGCCAGCAGCGTAGGGGCCGGACTAGCGAACACCGGGGAGCTGTTTTTT. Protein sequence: CASSVGAGLANTGELFF.

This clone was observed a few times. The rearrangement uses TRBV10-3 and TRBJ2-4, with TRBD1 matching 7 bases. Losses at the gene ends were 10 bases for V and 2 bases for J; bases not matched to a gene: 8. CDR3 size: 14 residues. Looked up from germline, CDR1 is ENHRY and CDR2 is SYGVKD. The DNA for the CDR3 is TGTGCCACAAAATTAGGGGGCTCCAAAAACATTCAGTACTTC. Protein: CATKLGGSKNIQYF.

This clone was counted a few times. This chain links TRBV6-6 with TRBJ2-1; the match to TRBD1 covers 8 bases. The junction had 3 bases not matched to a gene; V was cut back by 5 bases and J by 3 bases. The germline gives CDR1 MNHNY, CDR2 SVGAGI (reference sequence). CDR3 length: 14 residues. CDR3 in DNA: TGTGCCAGCAGTGGGACAGGATTCTACAATGAGCAGTTCTTC. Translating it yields CASSGTGFYNEQFF.

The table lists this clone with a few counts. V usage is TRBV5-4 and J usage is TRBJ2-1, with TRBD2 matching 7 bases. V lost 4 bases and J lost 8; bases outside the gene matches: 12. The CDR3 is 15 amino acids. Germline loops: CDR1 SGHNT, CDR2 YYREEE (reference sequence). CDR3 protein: CASSPRREGPDEQFF. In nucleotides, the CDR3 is TGTGCCAGCAGCCCCAGAAGGGAGGGCCCCGATGAGCAGTTCTTC.

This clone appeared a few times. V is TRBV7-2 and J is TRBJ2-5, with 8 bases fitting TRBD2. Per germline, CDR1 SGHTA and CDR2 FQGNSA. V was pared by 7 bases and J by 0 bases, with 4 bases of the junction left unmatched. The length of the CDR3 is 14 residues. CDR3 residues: CASTLAGYQETQYF. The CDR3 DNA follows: TGTGCCAGCACCCTAGCGGGCTACCAAGAGACCCAGTACTTC.

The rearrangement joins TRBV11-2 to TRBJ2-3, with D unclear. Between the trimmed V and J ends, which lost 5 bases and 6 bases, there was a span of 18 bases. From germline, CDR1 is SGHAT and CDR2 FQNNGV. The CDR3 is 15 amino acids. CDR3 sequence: CASSTVRSAPDTQYF. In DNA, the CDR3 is TGTGCCAGCAGCACCGTTAGAAGCGCCCCCGATACGCAGTATTTT.

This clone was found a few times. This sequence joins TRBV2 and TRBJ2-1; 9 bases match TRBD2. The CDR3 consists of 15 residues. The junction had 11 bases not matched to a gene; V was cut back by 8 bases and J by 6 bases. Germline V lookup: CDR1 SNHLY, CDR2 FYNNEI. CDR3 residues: CASALAGTPGNEQFF. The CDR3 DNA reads TGTGCCAGCGCACTAGCGGGTACCCCTGGCAATGAGCAGTTCTTC.

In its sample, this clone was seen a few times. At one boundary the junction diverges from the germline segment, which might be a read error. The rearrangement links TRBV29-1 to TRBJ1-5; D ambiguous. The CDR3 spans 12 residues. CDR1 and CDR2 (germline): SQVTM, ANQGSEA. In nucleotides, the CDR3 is TGCTGCGTTGGTTTTGGTTCTCAGCCCCAGCATTTT. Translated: CCVGFGSQPQHF.

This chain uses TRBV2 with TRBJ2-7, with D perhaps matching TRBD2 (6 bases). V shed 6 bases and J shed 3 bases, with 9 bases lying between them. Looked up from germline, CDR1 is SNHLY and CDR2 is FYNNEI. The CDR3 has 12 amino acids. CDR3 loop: CASRVTSYEQYV. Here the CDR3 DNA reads TGTGCCAGCAGGGTGACTAGCTACGAGCAGTACGTC.

Written as DNA, the CDR3 is TGTGCCAGTGCCCGGGGGAGCACAGATACGCAGTATTTT. It codes for CASARGSTDTQYF. The genes are TRBV9 and TRBJ2-3; D may be TRBD2 (6 bases). Germline lookup yields CDR1 SGDLS and CDR2 YYNGEE. The CDR3 totals 13 residues. V lost 8 bases to trimming and J lost 0 bases, with 10 bases between them.

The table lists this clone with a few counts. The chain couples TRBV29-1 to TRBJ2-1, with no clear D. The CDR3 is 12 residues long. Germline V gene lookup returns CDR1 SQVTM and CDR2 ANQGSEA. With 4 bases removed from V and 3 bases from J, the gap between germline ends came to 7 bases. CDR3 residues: CSVGTLYNEQFF. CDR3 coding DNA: TGCAGCGTTGGGACGCTCTACAATGAGCAGTTCTTC.

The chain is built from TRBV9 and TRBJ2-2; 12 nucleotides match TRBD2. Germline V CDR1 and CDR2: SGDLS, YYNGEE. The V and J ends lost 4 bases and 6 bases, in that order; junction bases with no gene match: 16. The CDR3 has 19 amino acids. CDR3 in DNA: TGTGCCAGCAGCCCCCGACTAGCGGGAGTAGGTATAGTGGCCGGGGAGCTGTTTTTT. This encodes CASSPRLAGVGIVAGELFF.

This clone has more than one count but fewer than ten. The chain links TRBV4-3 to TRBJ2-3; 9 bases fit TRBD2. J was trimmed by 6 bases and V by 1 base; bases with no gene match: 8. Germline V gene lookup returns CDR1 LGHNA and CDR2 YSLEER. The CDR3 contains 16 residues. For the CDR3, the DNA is TGCGCCAGCAGCCAAGCCCCAGCGGGGGGTGGGGATACGCAGTATTTT. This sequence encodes CASSQAPAGGGDTQYF.

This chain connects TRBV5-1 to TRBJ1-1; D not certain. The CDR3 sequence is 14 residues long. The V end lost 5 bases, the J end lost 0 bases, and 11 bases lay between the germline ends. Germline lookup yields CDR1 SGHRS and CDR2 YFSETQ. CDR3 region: CASSSGEMNTEAFF. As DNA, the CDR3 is TGCGCCAGCAGTAGCGGGGAAATGAACACTGAAGCTTTCTTT.

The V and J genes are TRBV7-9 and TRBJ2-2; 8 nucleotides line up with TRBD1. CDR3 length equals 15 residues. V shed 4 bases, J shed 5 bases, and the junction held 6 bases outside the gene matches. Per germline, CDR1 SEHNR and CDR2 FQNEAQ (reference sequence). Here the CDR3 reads CASSYGRTGTGELFF. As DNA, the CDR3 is TGTGCCAGCAGCTACGGCCGGACAGGGACCGGGGAGCTGTTTTTT.

DNA for the CDR3: TGCGCCAGCAGCGGCGGAGGGCTTAGCTCCTACAATGAGCAGTTCTTC. As protein: CASSGGGLSSYNEQFF. The J gene is TRBJ2-1, the V gene TRBV5-1, with a weak D call TRBD2 (6 bases). The length of the CDR3 is 16 residues. Germline CDR1 is SGHRS and CDR2 is YFSETQ. The V end lost 4 bases, the J end lost 0 bases, and 14 bases lay between the germline ends.

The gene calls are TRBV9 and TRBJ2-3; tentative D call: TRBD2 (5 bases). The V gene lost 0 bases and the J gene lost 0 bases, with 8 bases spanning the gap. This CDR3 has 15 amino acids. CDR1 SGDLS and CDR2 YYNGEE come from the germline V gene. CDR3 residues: CASSVATGSTDTQYF. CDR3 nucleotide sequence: TGTGCCAGCAGCGTAGCGACGGGGAGCACAGATACGCAGTATTTT.

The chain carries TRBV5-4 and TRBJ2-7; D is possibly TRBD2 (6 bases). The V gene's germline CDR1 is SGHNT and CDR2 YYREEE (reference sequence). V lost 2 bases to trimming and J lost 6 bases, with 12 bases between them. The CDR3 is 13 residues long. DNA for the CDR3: TGTGCCAGCAGCTTAGTCGGAGGGACCGAGCAGTACGTC. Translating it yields CASSLVGGTEQYV.